These 20 T cell receptor beta chains originate from one sample sequenced in a study of blood T cell repertoires in COVID-19. Profiled with immunoSEQ multiplex PCR; TCRdb holds only in-frame clones, not every one. The profile covers roughly 380,000 clones, with roughly 86% appearing a single time and 1.1% taken by the ten largest. The sequencing sample was made of peripheral blood. The source is a human donor with acute or convalescent COVID-19. The donor label of this sample is uncertain.

The rearrangement uses TRBV6-5 and TRBJ1-5; D is possibly TRBD1 (5 bases). V was trimmed by 5 bases and J by 6 bases, leaving 8 bases between them. The CDR3 is 12 residues long. Germline V CDR1 and CDR2: MNHEY, SVGAGI. The chain's CDR3 is CASSTGVQPQHF. In DNA, the CDR3 is TGTGCCAGCAGTACGGGGGTTCAGCCCCAGCATTTT.

The rearrangement joins TRBV28 to TRBJ2-1, with 7 bases that match TRBD2. The V segment lost 5 bases and the J segment 2 bases; nucleotides outside the gene matches: 9. The CDR3 has 16 residues. Germline V gives CDR1 MDHEN, CDR2 SYDVKM. The CDR3 loop is CASSPGGLSPYNEQFF. CDR3 DNA: TGTGCCAGCAGTCCCGGGGGGTTATCTCCCTACAATGAGCAGTTCTTC. Supplemented by reference TRBV28 and TRBJ2-1, the full variable domain reads DVKVTQSSRYLVKRTGEKVFLECVQDMDHENMFWYRQDPGLGLRLIYFSYDVKMKEKGDIPEGYSVSREKKERFSLILESASTNQTSMYLCASSPGGLSPYNEQFFGPGTRLTVL.

This clone has only one observation. The chain combines TRBV27 with TRBJ2-1; D is uncertain. The CDR3 has 12 amino acids. Germline V gene data show CDR1 as MNHEY and CDR2 as SMNVEV (reference sequence). Between the trimmed V and J ends, which lost 5 bases and 0 bases, there was a span of 2 bases. The CDR3 loop is CASSLSYNEQFF. In DNA, the CDR3 is TGTGCCAGCAGTCTCTCCTACAATGAGCAGTTCTTC.

J is TRBJ1-4 and V is TRBV19, with D maybe TRBD1 (5 bases). The germline CDR1 and CDR2 sequences are LNHDA and SQIVND (reference sequence). The CDR3 sequence is 14 residues long. With 3 bases removed from V and 5 bases from J, the gap between germline ends came to 10 bases. The CDR3 region is CASSIREGNEKLFF. As DNA, the CDR3 is TGTGCCAGTAGTATCCGGGAGGGGAATGAAAAACTGTTTTTT. Using reference TRBV19 and TRBJ1-4 for the parts outside the CDR3, the full variable domain is DGGITQSPKYLFRKEGQNVTLSCEQNLNHDAMYWYRQDPGQGLRLIYYSQIVNDFQKGDIAEGYSVSREKKESFPLTVTSAQKNPTAFYLCASSIREGNEKLFFGSGTQLSVL.

This clone has only a few counts. This sequence joins TRBV5-1 and TRBJ1-2; 7 nucleotides agree with TRBD1. The V gene's germline CDR1 is SGHRS and CDR2 YFSETQ. The CDR3 has 14 amino acids. Germline trimming cut 4 bases from V and 7 bases from J; bases unmatched to any gene: 10. Written as DNA, the CDR3 is TGCGCCAGCAGCCCGGACAGGTATCTGGGTGGCTACACCTTC. This gives the protein CASSPDRYLGGYTF.

The chain links TRBV30 to TRBJ1-6; perhaps TRBD1 as D (6 bases). V lost 0 bases to trimming and J lost 7 bases, with 13 bases between them. This CDR3 spans 15 amino acids. Germline CDR1 reads GTSNPN; CDR2 reads SVGIG (reference sequence). The CDR3 nucleotides read TGTGCCTGGAGTGTCTGGGGGCAAGAGAATTCACCCCTCCACTTT. This translates into CAWSVWGQENSPLHF.

Ten or more counts support this clone. The chain joins TRBV9 to TRBJ1-1; perhaps TRBD1 as D (5 bases). The CDR3 has 12 amino acids. V lost 4 bases, J lost 6 bases, and 10 bases lay in between. The germline V gene has CDR1 SGDLS and CDR2 YYNGEE. Here the CDR3 reads CASSRTGAEAFF. CDR3 nucleotides: TGTGCCAGCAGCAGAACAGGTGCTGAAGCTTTCTTT.

V usage is TRBV19 and J usage is TRBJ2-1, with 11 bases that match TRBD1. CDR1 is LNHDA and CDR2 is SQIVND in the germline V gene (reference sequence). Losses at the gene ends were 7 bases for V and 4 bases for J; bases not matched to a gene: 6. The CDR3 spans 15 residues. The CDR3 is CASNYGTGGYNEQFF. In DNA form, the CDR3 reads TGTGCCAGTAACTATGGGACAGGGGGGTACAATGAGCAGTTCTTC. Together with reference TRBV19 and TRBJ2-1, the CDR3 gives the full variable domain: DGGITQSPKYLFRKEGQNVTLSCEQNLNHDAMYWYRQDPGQGLRLIYYSQIVNDFQKGDIAEGYSVSREKKESFPLTVTSAQKNPTAFYLCASNYGTGGYNEQFFGPGTRLTVL.

The genes are TRBV6-5 and TRBJ1-1; a possible D gene is TRBD1 (6 bases). The CDR3 extends over 16 amino acids. Trimming cost V 0 bases and J 1 base, with 12 bases left between them. The germline V gene has CDR1 MNHEY and CDR2 SVGAGI. The CDR3 DNA is TGTGCCAGCAGTTACTCGAGTGGGGGCGGGAACACTGAAGCTTTCTTT. Protein: CASSYSSGGGNTEAFF.

Only a few counts were recorded for this clone. The CDR3 loop reads CSVAGGTRAEAFF. The CDR3 bases are TGCAGCGTTGCAGGGGGCACTCGGGCTGAAGCTTTCTTT. The genes are TRBV29-1 and TRBJ1-1, with TRBD1 matching over 8 bases. The V gene's germline CDR1 is SQVTM and CDR2 ANQGSEA. Trimming took 4 bases from V and 6 from J; bases not matched to a gene: 7. The length of the CDR3 is 13 residues. Full variable domain (rest looked up from reference TRBV29-1 and TRBJ1-1): SAVISQKPSRDICQRGTSLTIQCQVDSQVTMMFWYRQQPGQSLTLIATANQGSEATYESGFVIDKFPISRPNLTFSTLTVSNMSPEDSSIYLCSVAGGTRAEAFFGQGTRLTVV.

The chain recombines TRBV27 with TRBJ2-1, with TRBD2 matching 10 bases. The CDR3 runs 15 residues. CDR1 is MNHEY and CDR2 is SMNVEV in the germline V gene (reference sequence). The junction had 6 bases not matched to a gene; V was cut back by 2 bases and J by 8 bases. CDR3 DNA sequence: TGTGCCAGCAGTTTAAAGCGGGGGGGCCTCTATGAGCAGTTCTTC. Its protein is CASSLKRGGLYEQFF.

This sequence joins TRBV7-2 and TRBJ2-1, with TRBD1 matching over 9 bases. V lost 5 bases, J lost 0 bases, and 2 bases stayed unmatched. Germline CDR1 and CDR2: SGHTA and FQGNSA. CDR3 length: 15 residues. CDR3: CASSATGGSYNEQFF. The CDR3 DNA is TGTGCCAGCAGCGCGACAGGGGGCTCCTACAATGAGCAGTTCTTC.

The rearrangement joins TRBV13 to TRBJ1-2; 8 bases agree with TRBD1. After removal of 5 bases from V and 5 bases from J, the junction contained 10 bases not matched to a gene. The CDR3 has 15 amino acids. The germline V gene encodes CDR1 PRHDT and CDR2 FYEKMQ (reference sequence). The CDR3 sequence: CASSVRDRSSYGYTF. The CDR3 DNA is TGTGCCAGCAGCGTCCGGGACAGGTCGTCTTATGGCTACACCTTC.

The chain uses TRBV9 and TRBJ2-7, with 8 bases aligning to TRBD1. The ends lost 4 bases at V and 4 bases at J; junction bases unmatched: 7. Germline lookup yields CDR1 SGDLS and CDR2 YYNGEE. The CDR3 contains 14 residues. CDR3 sequence (DNA): TGTGCCAGCAGCCGGACCGGGACAGGTTACGAGCAGTACTTC. This sequence encodes CASSRTGTGYEQYF.

The chain has TRBV4-2 and TRBJ1-6, with TRBD1 matching 7 bases. In germline, CDR1 is LGHNA, CDR2 YNFKEQ. Losses at the gene ends were 1 base for V and 9 bases for J; bases not matched to a gene: 9. CDR3 length: 16 amino acids. CDR3 DNA sequence: TGTGCCAGCAGCCAAGGCGAGGGGGCCATTGGTTCACCCCTCCACTTT. This sequence encodes CASSQGEGAIGSPLHF.

The V call is TRBV27, the J call TRBJ2-6; 7 nucleotides align to TRBD1. Germline assignment: CDR1 MNHEY and CDR2 SMNVEV (reference sequence). CDR3 length: 16 residues. V lost 5 bases and J lost 3; bases outside the gene matches: 7. In DNA form, the CDR3 reads TGTGCCAGCAGTCCCCGGACAGGAATTGGGGCCAACGTCCTGACTTTC. Its translation is CASSPRTGIGANVLTF.

This sequence joins TRBV2 and TRBJ2-2; D possibly corresponds to TRBD1 (6 bases). Germline CDR1 SNHLY, CDR2 FYNNEI. Trimming left V 4 bases short and J 5 bases short, with 11 bases between. There are 14 residues in the CDR3. CDR3 region: CASSVSGATGELFF. The CDR3 DNA sequence: TGTGCCAGCAGTGTATCAGGGGCAACCGGGGAGCTGTTTTTT.

The rearrangement links TRBV19 to TRBJ1-5, with 9 bases fitting TRBD1. CDR1 and CDR2 (germline): LNHDA, SQIVND (reference sequence). The junction had 9 bases not matched to a gene; V was cut back by 1 base and J by 5 bases. The CDR3 is 17 residues long. CDR3 nucleotides: TGTGCCAGTAGTATAGGACGGGACAGGGAGGTGTATCAGCCCCAGCATTTT. This codes for CASSIGRDREVYQPQHF.

The chain uses TRBV5-8 and TRBJ2-5; 7 bases align to TRBD1. Trimming removed 5 bases from V and 2 bases from J; junction bases left unmatched: 9. Germline assignment: CDR1 SGHTS and CDR2 YDEGEE. The CDR3 has 15 amino acids. As DNA, the CDR3 is TGTGCCAGCAGTCCCTGGACAGGCGTACAAGAGACCCAGTACTTC. It translates to CASSPWTGVQETQYF. Complete variable domain (other parts from reference TRBV5-8 and TRBJ2-5): EAGVTQSPTHLIKTRGQQATLRCSPISGHTSVYWYQQALGLGLQFLLWYDEGEERNRGNFPPRFSGRQFPNYSSELNVNALELEDSALYLCASSPWTGVQETQYFGPGTRLLVL.

Details on this clone: Other DNA variants within this sample encode the same CDR3. The chain links TRBV18 to TRBJ1-1; a possible D gene is TRBD1 (5 bases). Trimming shortened V by 6 bases and J by 1 base, and 9 bases separated the two germline ends. The CDR3 loop spans 13 amino acids. The germline V gene has CDR1 KGHSH and CDR2 LQKENI. CDR3 sequence: CASSPTGNTEAFF. CDR3 DNA: TGTGCCAGCTCCCCCACAGGGAACACTGAAGCTTTCTTT.